This TCR beta chain was retrieved from a study of T cells in Graves' hyperthyroidism and ophthalmopathy. Study-wide background: Peripheral blood was drawn at first diagnosis, prior to all treatment.

TCR beta CDR3 sequences were amplified from RNA transcripts. Primed by the HTBI set, a first-round RT-PCR was run on the TCR CDR3. TCRdb processed the multiplex PCR reads anew with MiXCR; each CDR3 protein has one entry. The table has 500,000 to 600,000 distinct CDR3 sequences, roughly 21% seen once. In the case of this clonotype: Its antigen is not identified.

The study's findings and limits: A model built on 13 V-J features separated ophthalmopathy from stable hyperthyroidism.

The study excluded patients with uncontrolled infection, other autoimmune disease, pregnancy or lactation. What was sequenced was blood. This TCR was sampled from a man aged 40-49 years with Graves' ophthalmopathy.

The CDR3 coding sequence is TGTGCCAGCAGCGTAGAACGAAACACTGAAGCTTTCTTT. The encoded protein is CASSVERNTEAFF. The chain is built from TRBV9 and TRBJ1-1; D gene uncertain. The CDR3 covers 13 residues. Trimming shortened V by 0 bases and J by 2 bases, and 5 bases separated the two germline ends. Germline V CDR1 and CDR2: SGDLS, YYNGEE.